This TCR beta chain originates from a study of cytomegalovirus exposure and HLA in healthy donors. About this clone itself: Its antigen is currently unknown.

Whole-study findings and limits: Previous analysis showed most TCR beta V segments were productive about 90% or about 30% of the time. Being indistinguishable, some V segments were excluded, TRBV6-2 and TRBV6-3 among them. An analysis that was carried out later associated some 17,000 TCR beta sequences with HLA alleles at 0.05 false discovery rate.

PCR used 60 Vbeta primers and 13 Jbeta primers. Produced via immunoSEQ multiplex PCR; TCRdb's table is partial and in-frame only. The table lists around 120,000 clones, over 80% of them singletons. The study sampled nominally healthy donors, though unrecorded immune exposures were likely. The CDR3 loop spans 19 amino acids. Per germline, CDR1 LGHNA and CDR2 YSLEER. V was pared by 4 bases and J by 5 bases, with 17 bases of the junction left unmatched. The sequencing input was PBMCs. The gene calls are TRBV4-3 and TRBJ2-7, with 13 bases identical to TRBD2. This clonotype was obtained from a boy between 10 and 17 years old in good health and CMV-seronegative. CDR3 region: CASSLYHIRTSGSTHEQYF. In nucleotides, the CDR3 is TGCGCCAGCAGCCTTTACCACATTAGGACTAGCGGGAGTACCCACGAGCAGTACTTC.